The sequence of this TCR beta chain was determined in a study of T cell responses to AZD1222 COVID-19 vaccine. Overall study findings and caveats: Most donors were white British, females outnumbered males, and clonal diversity was possibly underestimated. Following two doses of AZD1222, Spike-specific TCR breadth and depth rose. Nearly half of the spike-specific TCRs reportedly recognize variant regions that carry no mutations. Only a handful of individuals given AZD1222 were seropositive at baseline.

The CDR3 covers 14 residues. The germline V gene encodes CDR1 SGHRS and CDR2 YFSETQ. V dropped 0 bases and J dropped 2 bases, with 9 bases sitting between them. As regards this clone: No antigen is known for it. Distinct nucleotide sequences in the sample also encode this CDR3.

Profiled with immunoSEQ multiplex PCR; TCRdb holds only in-frame clones, not every one. The sample includes about 100,000 clones, around nine tenths seen only once; the top ten take approximately 15%. The sequencing used peripheral blood, collected on day 0 of AZD1222 vaccination. The genes are TRBV5-1 and TRBJ2-7, with D perhaps TRBD2 (5 bases). The receptor comes from an adult in good health. CDR3 amino acids: CASSLAGGPYEQYF. As DNA, the CDR3 is TGCGCCAGCAGCTTGGCCGGAGGACCCTACGAGCAGTACTTC.